The 2 T cell receptor beta chains given below trace back to one sample, sequenced in a study of Ad26.COV2.S vaccination and SARS-CoV-2 variants (dated by TCRdb to about 2021). Libraries came from the immunoSEQ multiplex PCR assay. TCRdb holds this immuneACCESS table with in-frame rearrangements only. Some clones are missing; in checked studies, unresolved V genes explain under half, and the rest has no known cause. The sample records approximately 240,000 clones, approximately 88% of which are singletons. The ten largest make up about 10% of the sample. In light of the paper, this sample's treatment or condition label describes: some 20 received Ad26.COV2.S at low or high dose, single or two shots; about 5 received placebo; per-sample allocation not given. Repertoires of vaccine and placebo recipients were sequenced from samples taken on day 63 after the first injection. The input for sequencing was peripheral blood, taken in a trial of Ad26.COV2.S vaccine versus placebo. The receptor set was obtained from a person aged 18-60 years who received the Ad26.COV2.S COVID-19 vaccine or a placebo.

The chain joins TRBV28 to TRBJ2-5, with a weak D call TRBD1 (7 bases). CDR3 length equals 14 residues. Germline V CDR1 and CDR2: MDHEN, SYDVKM. Trimming took off 6 bases at V and 6 bases at J, with 17 bases between the two ends. As DNA, the CDR3 is TGTGCCAGCAGGTCCTCAGGGGGGCGGAAGACCCAGTACTTC. It yields the protein CASRSSGGRKTQYF.

J is TRBJ2-3 and V is TRBV5-1, with D possibly being TRBD2 (6 bases). Trimming shortened V by 1 base and J by 5 bases, and 17 bases separated the two germline ends. Per the germline V gene, CDR1 is SGHRS and CDR2 is YFSETQ. The CDR3 runs 16 residues. The CDR3 sequence is CASSLRLGVGGDTQYF. CDR3 DNA sequence: TGCGCCAGCAGCTTGAGACTCGGGGTCGGGGGAGATACGCAGTATTTT.